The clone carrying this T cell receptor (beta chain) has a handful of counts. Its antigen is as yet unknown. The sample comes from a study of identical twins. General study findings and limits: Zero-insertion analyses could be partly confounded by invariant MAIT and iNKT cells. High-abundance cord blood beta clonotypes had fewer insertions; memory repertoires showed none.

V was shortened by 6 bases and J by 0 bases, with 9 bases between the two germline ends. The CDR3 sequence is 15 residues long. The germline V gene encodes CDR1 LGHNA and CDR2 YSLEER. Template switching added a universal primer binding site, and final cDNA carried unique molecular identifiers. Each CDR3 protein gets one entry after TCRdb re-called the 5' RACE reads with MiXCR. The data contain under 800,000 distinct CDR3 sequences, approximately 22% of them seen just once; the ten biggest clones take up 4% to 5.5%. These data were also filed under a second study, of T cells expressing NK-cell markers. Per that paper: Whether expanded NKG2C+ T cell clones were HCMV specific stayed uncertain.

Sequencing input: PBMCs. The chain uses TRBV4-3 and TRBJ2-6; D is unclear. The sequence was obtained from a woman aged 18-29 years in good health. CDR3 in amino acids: CASSQESSGANVLTF. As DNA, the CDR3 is TGCGCCAGCAGTCAGGAAAGCTCTGGGGCCAACGTCCTGACTTTC.